The 16 T cell receptor beta chains in this list originate from one sample, sequenced in a study of blood T cell repertoires in COVID-19. The protocol was immunoSEQ multiplex PCR, while the TCRdb copy is restricted to in-frame clones and leaves out a portion. The table records about 270,000 clones, about 91% of them present only once. Sequencing input: PBMCs or T cells enriched from blood (not recorded which). All receptors derive from a middle-aged woman with acute COVID-19.

The rearrangement joins TRBV7-2 to TRBJ2-5; a weak D match, TRBD2 (6 bases). Germline V CDR1 and CDR2: SGHTA, FQGNSA. V lost 6 bases, J lost 6 bases, and 20 bases lay in between. The CDR3 is 15 amino acids. The CDR3 DNA follows: TGTGCCAGCAGTTCGGTAGCGGACGGGGGAAAGACCCAGTACTTC. Its translation is CASSSVADGGKTQYF.

V gene TRBV3-1 (or the pseudogene TRBV3-2) combines with J gene TRBJ1-4; D is unresolved. V gave up 0 bases and J gave up 4 bases, with 9 bases separating them. CDR1 is LGHDT and CDR2 is YNNKEL in the germline V gene (reference sequence). This CDR3 has 15 residues. CDR3 region: CASSQDLRNNEKLFF. In DNA, the CDR3 is TGTGCCAGCAGCCAAGATCTCAGGAATAATGAAAAACTGTTTTTT.

V usage is TRBV15 and J usage is TRBJ2-2; 7 bases line up with TRBD1. CDR1 is LNHNV, CDR2 YYDKDF, per germline (reference sequence). Trimming removed 0 bases from V and 0 bases from J; junction bases left unmatched: 1. The length of the CDR3 is 16 residues. The chain's CDR3 is CATSRDTGANTGELFF. DNA for the CDR3: TGTGCCACCAGCAGAGATACAGGGGCGAACACCGGGGAGCTGTTTTTT.

This clone has only a few counts. This chain connects TRBV9 to TRBJ1-2; D might be TRBD1 (5 bases). The CDR3 has 15 amino acids. V was cut by 0 bases and J by 9 bases, with 18 bases left in between. Per germline, CDR1 SGDLS and CDR2 YYNGEE. CDR3 coding DNA: TGTGCCAGCAGCGTAGCAACGGGTTCCGGGGGACGCTACACCTTC. It specifies CASSVATGSGGRYTF.

The chain employs TRBV19 and TRBJ2-2; 7 positions match TRBD1. The CDR3 has 13 residues. The germline CDR1 and CDR2 sequences are LNHDA and SQIVND (reference sequence). Germline trimming cut 8 bases from V and 6 bases from J; bases unmatched to any gene: 6. The CDR3 nucleotides are TGTGCCAGTGACAGCGACAGGGCCGGGGAGCTGTTTTTT. Encoded protein: CASDSDRAGELFF.

The CDR3 DNA reads as TGTGCCAGCCAGGGGCCACATCCCAAAAACTTCGATGAAGCTTTCTTT. It translates to CASQGPHPKNFDEAFF. The chain couples TRBV9 to TRBJ1-1; TRBD1 might be the D (6 bases). V was pared by 7 bases and J by 7 bases, with 26 bases between. The CDR3 totals 16 residues. Germline loops: CDR1 SGDLS, CDR2 YYNGEE. Combining the CDR3 with reference TRBV9 and TRBJ1-1 gives the whole variable domain DSGVTQTPKHLITATGQRVTLRCSPRSGDLSVYWYQQSLDQGLQFLIQYYNGEERAKGNILERFSAQQFPDLHSELNLSSLELGDSALYFCASQGPHPKNFDEAFFGQGTRLTVV.

V is TRBV11-2 and J is TRBJ1-4; D is ambiguous. The germline V gene encodes CDR1 SGHAT and CDR2 FQNNGV. This CDR3 comprises 13 residues. Trimming pared 6 bases from V and 3 bases from J, leaving 8 bases between. The CDR3 is CASRTLANEKLFF. DNA for the CDR3: TGTGCCAGCAGGACTCTCGCTAATGAAAAACTGTTTTTT.

CDR3 protein: CASSSPTGGAHTEAFF. CDR3 bases: TGTGCCAGCAGTTCCCCGACAGGGGGCGCTCACACTGAAGCTTTCTTT. The rearrangement joins TRBV28 to TRBJ1-1, with 10 bases identical to TRBD1. V lost 4 bases to trimming and J lost 3 bases; unmatched junction nucleotides: 8. CDR3 size: 16 residues. Germline V gene lookup returns CDR1 MDHEN and CDR2 SYDVKM.

This clone was recorded once. The rearrangement links TRBV5-1 to TRBJ1-1; no firm D call. Trimming stripped 1 base from V and 2 bases from J, with 9 bases between. There are 14 residues in the CDR3. CDR1 and CDR2 (germline): SGHRS, YFSETQ. The CDR3 loop reads CASSLFTRNTEAFF. CDR3 nucleotides: TGCGCCAGCAGCTTGTTCACACGTAACACTGAAGCTTTCTTT. Supplemented by reference TRBV5-1 and TRBJ1-1, the full variable domain reads KAGVTQTPRYLIKTRGQQVTLSCSPISGHRSVSWYQQTPGQGLQFLFEYFSETQRNKGNFPGRFSGRQFSNSRSEMNVSTLELGDSALYLCASSLFTRNTEAFFGQGTRLTVV.

V usage is TRBV24-1 and J usage is TRBJ1-2, with 9 bases that match TRBD1. J lost 8 bases, V lost 4 bases, and 10 bases had no gene match. The germline CDR1 and CDR2 sequences are KGHDR and SFDVKD. This CDR3 has 15 amino acids. In nucleotides, the CDR3 is TGTGCCACCAGTGACACCGGGACAGGGTCGAGGGGCTACACCTTC. Its protein product is CATSDTGTGSRGYTF.

Concerning this clone itself: Other DNA variants within this sample encode the same CDR3. V is TRBV11-3 and J is TRBJ2-1; TRBD2 aligns across 7 bases. Losses at the gene ends were 4 bases for V and 2 bases for J; bases not matched to a gene: 2. The CDR3 consists of 14 residues. CDR1 and CDR2 from the germline V gene are SGHNT and YENEEA. The CDR3 is CASSSGLAYNEQFF. The CDR3 region has the DNA TGTGCCAGCAGCTCAGGACTAGCCTACAATGAGCAGTTCTTC.

The chain has TRBV11-2 and TRBJ2-7; possibly TRBD2 for D (6 bases). The CDR3 loop spans 15 amino acids. Germline V gene sequence: CDR1 SGHAT, CDR2 FQNNGV. Trimming took off 5 bases at V and 3 bases at J, with 17 bases between the two ends. The CDR3 DNA reads as TGTGCCAGCAGCGTGGGGGGACTGGGAGACTACGAGCAGTACTTC. Protein sequence: CASSVGGLGDYEQYF.

To note about this clone: The junction does not match germline at one end; this may be a read error. V usage is TRBV5-1 and J usage is TRBJ1-4; the D is unclear. From germline, CDR1 is SGHRS and CDR2 YFSETQ. The CDR3 runs 13 residues. The CDR3 is CASSQAHLGLKTF. The CDR3 region has the DNA TGCGCCAGCAGCCAGGCCCACCTTGGACTAAAAACTTTT.

The chain recombines TRBV4-1 with TRBJ1-2, with D unclear. Germline CDR1 MGHRA, CDR2 YSYEKL. V was cut by 8 bases and J by 0 bases, with 13 bases left in between. The CDR3 totals 14 residues. The CDR3 nucleotides are TGCGCCAGCTCGCGCAGGACTACTAACTATGGCTACACCTTC. Protein sequence: CASSRRTTNYGYTF.

The chain is built from TRBV5-6 and TRBJ2-5; a weak D match, TRBD2 (5 bases). There are 13 residues in the CDR3. The germline CDR1 and CDR2 sequences are SGHDT and YYEEEE. The germline V and J ends were trimmed by 5 bases and 5 bases, with 13 bases remaining between them. In DNA, the CDR3 is TGTGCCAGCAGGAGGGCTTACGAGGAGACCCAGTACTTC. This gives the protein CASRRAYEETQYF.

The V call is TRBV30, the J call TRBJ2-7; D perhaps matches TRBD1 (7 bases). The CDR3 is 14 residues long. Germline CDR1 reads GTSNPN; CDR2 reads SVGIG (reference sequence). Between the trimmed V and J ends, which lost 2 bases and 5 bases, there was a span of 16 bases. The CDR3 DNA reads TGTGCCTGGAGTCTAGGCAGGGGGGTTCACGAGCAGTACTTC. Amino acid sequence: CAWSLGRGVHEQYF.